The source of this TCR beta chain is a study of T cells after yellow fever vaccination. This clonotype was detected a few times. Its antigen is not known. TCRdb re-derived calls from the 5' RACE reads in MiXCR, one entry per CDR3 protein. Among 200,000 to 300,000 distinct CDR3 sequences, less than 8.5% were seen once, and the ten largest hold 0.85%. Study-wide points: Peaking faster, on day 5 versus 15, the secondary response was nonetheless weaker.

This CDR3 contains 19 residues. Unmatched junction bases numbered 12, after V lost 3 bases and J lost 3 bases. Germline-derived CDR1 and CDR2 are SGHRS and YFSETQ. The gene calls are TRBV5-1 and TRBJ2-1, with TRBD2 identical over 13 bases. The specimen was CD4+ T cells sorted from PBMCs, collected 15 days after the yellow fever booster vaccination. This receptor was obtained from a man aged 25 to 45 who received the YFV17D yellow fever vaccine. This chain's CDR3 is CASSSGGGLAGDNYNEQFF. DNA for the CDR3: TGCGCCAGCAGCTCCGGCGGCGGACTAGCGGGGGATAACTACAATGAGCAGTTCTTC.